This TCR beta chain was found in a study of blood T cells in healthy people across ages. For the second PCR, which ran for roughly 7 to 11 cycles, a sample-barcoded 5' primer and a J-beta primer mix were used. One entry per CDR3 protein, called by TCRdb with MiXCR from the 5' RACE reads. The sample consists of about 510,000 distinct CDR3 sequences, roughly a quarter of them appearing once. These same records also appear under a second study, on T cells of mothers and their children.

This TCR was sampled from a boy younger than 10 in good health. Sequenced material: blood.

The CDR3: CASSLTSGGGNIQYF. As DNA, the CDR3 is TGTGCCAGCAGCCTAACTAGCGGGGGAGGAAACATTCAGTACTTC. J is TRBJ2-4 and V is TRBV3-1; 11 bases align to TRBD2. CDR1 is LGHDT, CDR2 YNNKEL, per germline (reference sequence). Trimming at V came to 4 bases and at J to 6 bases, leaving 5 bases not matched to a gene. The CDR3 has 15 amino acids.